One sample yielded the 12 T cell receptor beta chains listed below, sequenced in a study of cytomegalovirus exposure and HLA in healthy donors. The PCR had 60 Vbeta and 13 Jbeta primers. The protocol was immunoSEQ multiplex PCR, while the TCRdb copy is restricted to in-frame clones and leaves out a portion. Of about 120,000 clones listed, 75% to 85% are singletons. Sequencing was done on a sample of PBMCs. These receptors all come from a female donor in good health and CMV-seropositive.

This chain links TRBV5-6 with TRBJ2-1; 7 nucleotides agree with TRBD2. The trim removed 3 bases at V and 3 bases at J, leaving 12 bases unmatched. The germline gives CDR1 SGHDT, CDR2 YYEEEE. This CDR3 region has 17 residues. The CDR3 region has the DNA TGTGCCAGCAGCTGGGATCCCGGGACTACCTACTACAATGAGCAGTTCTTC. Protein sequence: CASSWDPGTTYYNEQFF.

V is TRBV20-1 and J is TRBJ2-3; D ambiguous. Germline CDR1 is DFQATT and CDR2 is SNEGSKA (reference sequence). With 3 bases removed from V and 6 bases from J, the gap between germline ends came to 7 bases. CDR3 size: 11 residues. CDR3 nucleotide sequence: TGCAGTGCTAGCCAGGCTGATACGCAGTATTTT. This translates into CSASQADTQYF.

The chain has TRBV19 and TRBJ2-7; D may be TRBD1 (6 bases). Germline CDR1 and CDR2: LNHDA and SQIVND (reference sequence). This CDR3 has 13 amino acids. Trimming shortened V by 7 bases and J by 1 base, and 11 bases separated the two germline ends. The CDR3 loop is CASIGTNSYEQYF. DNA of the CDR3: TGTGCCAGTATCGGGACAAATTCCTACGAGCAGTACTTC.

V is TRBV15 and J is TRBJ1-5; the D is unclear. The CDR3 is 14 amino acids. Germline CDR1 LNHNV, CDR2 YYDKDF (reference sequence). Trimming took 0 bases from V and 5 from J, leaving 8 bases between them. CDR3 sequence: CATSRDRGHQPQHF. The CDR3 nucleotides are TGTGCCACCAGCAGAGATCGGGGTCATCAGCCCCAGCATTTT.

The V and J genes are TRBV7-2 and TRBJ1-1; no definite D call. Looked up from germline, CDR1 is SGHTA and CDR2 is FQGNSA. The CDR3 has 16 amino acids. The V and J ends lost 1 base and 2 bases respectively, with 14 bases between them. CDR3: CASSLVGTLINTEAFF. The CDR3 DNA sequence: TGTGCCAGCAGCTTAGTGGGCACCCTAATCAACACTGAAGCTTTCTTT.

This chain links TRBV2 with TRBJ1-1; D possibly corresponds to TRBD1 (5 bases). The CDR3 has 14 residues. Germline V gene data show CDR1 as SNHLY and CDR2 as FYNNEI. Trimming stripped 4 bases from V and 4 bases from J, with 13 bases between. This CDR3 is CASSARAVGTEAFF. In DNA form, the CDR3 reads TGTGCCAGCAGTGCCAGGGCGGTAGGCACTGAAGCTTTCTTT.

The count of this clone is one. The chain links TRBV30 to TRBJ2-2; 7 nucleotides line up with TRBD1. The V and J ends lost 3 bases and 6 bases, in that order; junction bases with no gene match: 4. In germline, CDR1 is GTSNPN, CDR2 SVGIG (reference sequence). The CDR3 has 13 residues. The CDR3 loop is CAWRTGFAGELFF. CDR3 coding DNA: TGTGCCTGGAGGACAGGGTTCGCCGGGGAGCTGTTTTTT.

In DNA, the CDR3 is TGTGCCAGCAGTCGTCCAGGGGCCTCTGGAAACACCATATATTTT. It is translated as CASSRPGASGNTIYF. V is TRBV5-6 and J is TRBJ1-3, with D tentatively TRBD1 (6 bases). The CDR3 loop spans 15 amino acids. V was trimmed by 5 bases and J by 0 bases, leaving 12 bases between them. Germline CDR1 reads SGHDT; CDR2 reads YYEEEE.

The genes are TRBV5-1 and TRBJ2-7; TRBD1 aligns across 9 bases. Germline values: CDR1 SGHRS, CDR2 YFSETQ. The CDR3 loop spans 16 amino acids. V was clipped by 0 bases and J by 1 base; unmatched bases: 5. As DNA, the CDR3 is TGCGCCAGCAGCTTGGCTTGGACAGGGGATTCCTACGAGCAGTACTTC. This codes for CASSLAWTGDSYEQYF.

V gene TRBV5-6 combines with J gene TRBJ2-5; 7 bases fit TRBD2. With 3 bases clipped from V and 4 bases from J, the junction kept 9 bases outside the gene matches. The germline V gene encodes CDR1 SGHDT and CDR2 YYEEEE. The CDR3 has 15 amino acids. CDR3 protein: CASSSMGGSSETQYF. The CDR3 DNA reads TGTGCCAGCAGCTCAATGGGGGGGAGTTCAGAGACCCAGTACTTC. Full variable domain (rest looked up from reference TRBV5-6 and TRBJ2-5): DAGVTQSPTHLIKTRGQQVTLRCSPKSGHDTVSWYQQALGQGPQFIFQYYEEEERQRGNFPDRFSGHQFPNYSSELNVNALLLGDSALYLCASSSMGGSSETQYFGPGTRLLVL.

The chain uses TRBV27 and TRBJ2-2, with a weak D call TRBD1 (5 bases). The CDR3 spans 14 residues. V dropped 6 bases and J dropped 1 base, with 9 bases sitting between them. CDR1 is MNHEY and CDR2 is SMNVEV in the germline V gene (reference sequence). DNA for the CDR3: TGTGCCAGCAGGAGAACAGGGAACACCGGGGAGCTGTTTTTT. Translated, it gives CASRRTGNTGELFF.

The rearrangement joins TRBV19 to TRBJ2-3; D may be TRBD1 (6 bases). Trimming pared 4 bases from V and 10 bases from J, leaving 12 bases between. Looked up from germline, CDR1 is LNHDA and CDR2 is SQIVND (reference sequence). CDR3 size: 12 residues. This CDR3 is CASSTQQGSQYF. In DNA form, the CDR3 reads TGTGCCAGTAGTACCCAACAGGGATCGCAGTATTTT.